The TCR beta chain described here comes from a study of T cell changes during pregnancy in multiple sclerosis. V lost 5 bases and J 7 bases, leaving 15 bases between the germline ends. The CDR3 extends over 14 amino acids. Germline V CDR1 and CDR2: MNHEY, SMNVEV (reference sequence). Only a few counts were recorded for this clone. Clones were sequenced by immunoSEQ multiplex PCR, and TCRdb holds only the in-frame ones, with some missing. In the table there are tens of thousands of clones, 89% of which are singletons. The receptor comes from a female donor with multiple sclerosis, enrolled in a pregnancy study. Sequenced material: CD8+ T cells from peripheral blood mononuclear cells, taken in the third trimester of pregnancy. V and J are TRBV27 and TRBJ1-5; D may be TRBD1 (5 bases). The CDR3 nucleotides read TGTGCCAGCAGTATCCTGGGGCTTGGGCAGCCCCAGCATTTT. This gives the protein CASSILGLGQPQHF.